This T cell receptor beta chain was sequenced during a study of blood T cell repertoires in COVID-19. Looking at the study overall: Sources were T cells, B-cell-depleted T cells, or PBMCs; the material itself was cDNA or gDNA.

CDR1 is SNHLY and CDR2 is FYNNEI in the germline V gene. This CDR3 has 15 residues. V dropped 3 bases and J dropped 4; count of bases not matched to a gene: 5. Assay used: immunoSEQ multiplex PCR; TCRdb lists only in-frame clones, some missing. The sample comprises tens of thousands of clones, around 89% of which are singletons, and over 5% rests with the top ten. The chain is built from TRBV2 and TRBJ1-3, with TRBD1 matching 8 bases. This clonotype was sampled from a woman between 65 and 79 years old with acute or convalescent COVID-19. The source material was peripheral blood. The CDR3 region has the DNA TGTGCCAGCAGTGAGCGCAGGGGGCAGGGAAACACCATATATTTT. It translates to CASSERRGQGNTIYF.